These T cell receptor beta chains were read from a single sample in a study of cytomegalovirus exposure and HLA in healthy donors. Repertoires were generated with immunoSEQ multiplex PCR, while TCRdb's copy carries only in-frame clones and drops some. The repertoire has fewer than 250,000 clones, over 60% of them found once; the top ten carry approximately 1%. Sequencing used PBMCs. These TCRs come from a woman between 40 and 55 years old in good health and CMV-seronegative. The CDR3 runs from the conserved cysteine through the conserved F or W. Each record gives: clone size, D gene, V gene, J gene, CDR3 DNA, CDR3 protein. The D gene is left open where the match is weak. Expanded clones are given a class, and other clones once, few, many or no size at all.

-	-	TRBV7-8	TRBJ1-2	TGTGCCAGCAGCTCCCGGGGAGGGGCAGGACACCTGTATGGCTACACCTTC	CASSSRGGAGHLYGYTF
-	-	TRBV7-2	TRBJ2-1	TGTGCCAGCAGCTTAGCGGGGAGCGGCCCGAGAGGTGAGCAGTTCTTC	CASSLAGSGPRGEQFF
-	TRBD2	TRBV7-9	TRBJ2-3	TGTGCCAGCAGCCCGCGGGGGGTAGGAGCAGATACGCAGTATTTT	CASSPRGVGADTQYF
-	TRBD1	TRBV6-6	TRBJ1-2	TGTGCCAGCAGTTACGGACAGGGGGCGCGTGGCCATGGCTACACCTTC	CASSYGQGARGHGYTF
-	-	TRBV5-1	TRBJ2-7	TGCGCCAGCAGCTTTGGGGGGATCAGTACGGGGGAGCAGTACTTC	CASSFGGISTGEQYF
-	-	TRBV5-1	TRBJ2-5	TGCGCCAGCAGCTGGGGAGTGGAGTTCCAAGAGACCCAGTACTTC	CASSWGVEFQETQYF
once	-	TRBV18	TRBJ1-3	TGTGCCAGCTCAACCTCCACAGGGTCTGGAAACACCATATATTTT	CASSTSTGSGNTIYF
-	-	TRBV2	TRBJ2-3	TGTGCCAGCAGTGTTGATAGTCGGGATACGCAGTATTTT	CASSVDSRDTQYF
once	TRBD1	TRBV5-6	TRBJ2-1	TGTGCCAGCAGCGGCGGGACAGGAAACAATGAGCAGTTCTTC	CASSGGTGNNEQFF
-	TRBD2	TRBV19	TRBJ2-1	TGTGCCAGTAGTATAGTTCTAGCGGGAGGGCCCCACAATGAGCAGTTCTTC	CASSIVLAGGPHNEQFF